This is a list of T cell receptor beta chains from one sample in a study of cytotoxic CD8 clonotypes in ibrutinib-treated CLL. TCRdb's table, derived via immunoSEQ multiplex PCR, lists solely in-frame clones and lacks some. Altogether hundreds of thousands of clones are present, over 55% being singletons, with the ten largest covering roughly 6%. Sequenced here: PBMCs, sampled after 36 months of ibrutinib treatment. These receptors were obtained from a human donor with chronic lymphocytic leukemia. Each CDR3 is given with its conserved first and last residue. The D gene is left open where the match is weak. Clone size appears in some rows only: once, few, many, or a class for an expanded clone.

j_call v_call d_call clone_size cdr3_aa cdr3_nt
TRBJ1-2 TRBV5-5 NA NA CASSLFRWGRLNYGYTF TGTGCCAGCAGCTTATTCCGATGGGGGCGCTTAAACTATGGCTACACCTTC
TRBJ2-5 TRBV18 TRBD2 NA CASSPRLAGAQRETQYF TGTGCCAGCTCACCACGGTTAGCGGGAGCCCAAAGGGAGACCCAGTACTTC
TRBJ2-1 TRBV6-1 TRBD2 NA CASSRTSGGFNEQFF TGTGCCAGCAGTAGAACTAGCGGGGGGTTTAATGAGCAGTTCTTC
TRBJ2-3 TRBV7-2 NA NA CASSLEVVDTQYF TGTGCCAGCAGCTTAGAGGTGGTAGATACGCAGTATTTT
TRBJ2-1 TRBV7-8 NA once CASTIPGHGSYNEQFF TGTGCCAGCACCATACCGGGACACGGATCCTACAATGAGCAGTTCTTC
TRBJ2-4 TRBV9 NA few CASSPHPPIQYF TGTGCCAGCAGCCCTCACCCTCCCATTCAGTACTTC
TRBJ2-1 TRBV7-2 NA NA CASSDGQPPYNEQFF TGTGCCAGCAGCGACGGACAGCCTCCTTACAATGAGCAGTTCTTC
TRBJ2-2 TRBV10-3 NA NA CAIIGQNTGELFF TGTGCCATCATTGGCCAGAACACCGGGGAGCTGTTTTTT
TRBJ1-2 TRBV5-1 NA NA CASSLTAPGGYTF TGCGCCAGCAGCTTGACAGCCCCGGGCGGCTACACCTTC
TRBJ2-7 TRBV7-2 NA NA CASSRDLGIYEQYF TGTGCCAGCAGCCGAGATCTGGGAATCTACGAGCAGTACTTC
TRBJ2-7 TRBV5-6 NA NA CASSYVEQYF TGTGCCAGCAGCTATGTCGAGCAGTACTTC
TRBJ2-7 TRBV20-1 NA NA CSATGSYEQYF TGCAGTGCAACCGGGAGCTACGAGCAGTACTTC
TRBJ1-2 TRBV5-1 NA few CASSHRGWQGRDGYTF TGCGCCAGCAGCCATCGCGGGTGGCAGGGGAGGGATGGCTACACCTTC
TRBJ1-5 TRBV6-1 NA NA CASKGIPPQHF TGTGCCAGCAAAGGAATTCCGCCCCAGCATTTT
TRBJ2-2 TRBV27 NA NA CASSWGSTGELFF TGTGCCAGCAGTTGGGGGTCCACCGGGGAGCTGTTTTTT
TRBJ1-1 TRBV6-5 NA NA CASSYSAGYTEAFF TGTGCCAGCAGTTACTCTGCGGGTTACACTGAAGCTTTCTTT
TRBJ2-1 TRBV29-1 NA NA CSVEGQGLRSYNEQFF TGCAGCGTTGAAGGGCAGGGGCTCCGCTCCTACAATGAGCAGTTCTTC
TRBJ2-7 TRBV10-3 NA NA CAISIKPSGSYEQYF TGTGCCATCAGTATAAAACCTTCAGGCTCCTACGAGCAGTACTTC
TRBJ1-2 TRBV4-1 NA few CASSQEPPDGTGYTF TGCGCCAGCAGCCAAGAACCCCCGGACGGGACTGGCTACACCTTC
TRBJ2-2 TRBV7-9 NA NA CASSPRGSSNTGELFF TGTGCCAGCAGCCCTAGAGGGTCTTCAAACACCGGGGAGCTGTTTTTT
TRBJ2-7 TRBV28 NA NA CASRGAGAARSDEQYF TGTGCCAGCAGGGGGGCGGGGGCAGCTCGAAGTGACGAGCAGTACTTC
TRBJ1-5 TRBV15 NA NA CATSRDLGVNQPQHF TGTGCCACCAGCAGAGATCTTGGAGTGAATCAGCCCCAGCATTTT
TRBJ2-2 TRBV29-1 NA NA CSVEVSSPSAGELFF TGCAGCGTTGAAGTGTCTAGCCCCTCGGCCGGGGAGCTGTTTTTT
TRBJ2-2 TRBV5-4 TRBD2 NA CASSVLESGTKTGELFF TGTGCCAGCAGCGTCTTAGAGTCCGGGACTAAAACCGGGGAGCTGTTTTTT
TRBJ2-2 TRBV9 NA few CASSATPLATGELFF TGTGCCAGCAGCGCCACCCCTCTAGCGACCGGGGAGCTGTTTTTT
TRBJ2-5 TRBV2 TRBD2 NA CASSAGSGNQETQYF TGTGCCAGCAGTGCGGGTAGCGGGAACCAAGAGACCCAGTACTTC
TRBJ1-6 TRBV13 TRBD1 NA CASSLDRGNSPLHF TGTGCCAGCAGCTTAGACAGGGGGAATTCACCCCTCCACTTT
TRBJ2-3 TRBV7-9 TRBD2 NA CASSGPTSGTDTQYF TGTGCCAGCAGCGGCCCGACTAGCGGCACAGATACGCAGTATTTT
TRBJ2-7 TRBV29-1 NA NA CSVEERGYGEQYF TGCAGCGTTGAAGAAAGGGGGTATGGCGAGCAGTACTTC
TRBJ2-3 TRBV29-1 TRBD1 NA CSVEDRGTGGDTQYF TGCAGCGTTGAAGATCGAGGGACAGGGGGAGATACGCAGTATTTT
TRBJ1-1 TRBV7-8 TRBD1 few CASSLTQGDTEAFF TGTGCCAGCAGCCTCACCCAGGGGGACACTGAAGCTTTCTTT
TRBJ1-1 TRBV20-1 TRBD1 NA CSAGDRTAFF TGCAGTGCCGGGGACAGGACGGCTTTCTTT
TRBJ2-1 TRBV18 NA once CASSAWTLSEAVWQFF TGTGCCAGCTCAGCGTGGACACTCTCGGAGGCCGTGTGGCAGTTCTTC
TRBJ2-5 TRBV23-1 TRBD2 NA CASSQGGRTAQTTQYF TGCGCCAGCAGTCAAGGCGGGAGGACAGCGCAAACGACCCAGTACTTC
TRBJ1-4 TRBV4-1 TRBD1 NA CASSPRTGPLGELFF TGCGCCAGCAGCCCACGGACAGGGCCGCTGGGAGAACTGTTTTTT
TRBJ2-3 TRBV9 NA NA CASSVATTRDDTQYF TGTGCCAGCAGCGTAGCTACGACCAGAGACGATACGCAGTATTTT